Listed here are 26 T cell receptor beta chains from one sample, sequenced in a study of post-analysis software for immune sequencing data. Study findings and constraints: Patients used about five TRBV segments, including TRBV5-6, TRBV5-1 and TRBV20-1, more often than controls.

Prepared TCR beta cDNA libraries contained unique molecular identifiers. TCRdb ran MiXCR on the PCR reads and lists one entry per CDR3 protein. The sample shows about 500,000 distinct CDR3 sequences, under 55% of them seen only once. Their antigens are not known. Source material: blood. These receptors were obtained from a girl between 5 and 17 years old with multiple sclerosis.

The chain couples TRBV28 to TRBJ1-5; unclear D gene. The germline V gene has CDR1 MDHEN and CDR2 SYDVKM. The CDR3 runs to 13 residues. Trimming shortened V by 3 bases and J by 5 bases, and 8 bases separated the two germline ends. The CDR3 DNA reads TGTGCCAGCAGTTTGAGTCCAGATCAGCCCCAGCATTTT. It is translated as CASSLSPDQPQHF.

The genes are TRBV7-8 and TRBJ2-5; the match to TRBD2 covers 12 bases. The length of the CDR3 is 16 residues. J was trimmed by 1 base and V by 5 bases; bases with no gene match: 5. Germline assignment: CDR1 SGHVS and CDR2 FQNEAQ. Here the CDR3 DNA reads TGTGCCAGCAGCACCGGGACTAGCGGGCCCCAAGAGACCCAGTACTTC. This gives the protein CASSTGTSGPQETQYF.

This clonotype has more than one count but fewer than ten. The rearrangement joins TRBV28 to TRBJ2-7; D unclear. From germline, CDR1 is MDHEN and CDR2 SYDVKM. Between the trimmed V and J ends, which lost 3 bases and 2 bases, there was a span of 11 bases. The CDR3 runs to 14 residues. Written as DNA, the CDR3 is TGTGCCAGCAGTTTTTTGGACCGAACCTACGAGCAGTACTTC. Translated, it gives CASSFLDRTYEQYF.

CDR3 nucleotide sequence: TGTGCCAGCAGCGAGGACGCAACCCATAACTATGGCTACACCTTC. It codes for CASSEDATHNYGYTF. This chain uses TRBV6-2 or TRBV6-3 with TRBJ1-2; D not resolved. V was pared by 6 bases and J by 1 base, with 15 bases between. This CDR3 has 15 amino acids. Germline lookup yields CDR1 MNHEY and CDR2 SVGEGT.

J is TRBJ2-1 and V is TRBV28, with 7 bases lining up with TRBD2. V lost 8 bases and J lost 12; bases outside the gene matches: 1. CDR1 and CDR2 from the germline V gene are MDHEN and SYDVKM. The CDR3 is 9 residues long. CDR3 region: CASGEGQFF. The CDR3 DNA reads TGTGCCAGCGGGGAGGGGCAGTTCTTC.

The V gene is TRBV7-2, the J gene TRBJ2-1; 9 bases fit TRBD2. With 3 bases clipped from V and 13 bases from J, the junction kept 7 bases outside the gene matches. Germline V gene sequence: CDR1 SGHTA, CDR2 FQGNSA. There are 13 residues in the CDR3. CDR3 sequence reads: CASSFSGSNPQFF. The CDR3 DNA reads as TGTGCCAGCAGCTTTAGCGGGAGCAATCCCCAGTTCTTC. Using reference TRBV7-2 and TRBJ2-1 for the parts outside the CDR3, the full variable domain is GAGVSQSPSNKVTEKGKDVELRCDPISGHTALYWYRQSLGQGLEFLIYFQGNSAPDKSGLPSDRFSAERTGGSVSTLTIQRTQQEDSAVYLCASSFSGSNPQFFGPGTRLTVL.

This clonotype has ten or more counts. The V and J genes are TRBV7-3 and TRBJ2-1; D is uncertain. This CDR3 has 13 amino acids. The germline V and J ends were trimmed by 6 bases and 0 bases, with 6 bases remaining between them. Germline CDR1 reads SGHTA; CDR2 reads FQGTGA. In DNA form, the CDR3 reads TGTGCCAGCAGTAGTAGCTCCTACAATGAGCAGTTCTTC. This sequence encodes CASSSSSYNEQFF.

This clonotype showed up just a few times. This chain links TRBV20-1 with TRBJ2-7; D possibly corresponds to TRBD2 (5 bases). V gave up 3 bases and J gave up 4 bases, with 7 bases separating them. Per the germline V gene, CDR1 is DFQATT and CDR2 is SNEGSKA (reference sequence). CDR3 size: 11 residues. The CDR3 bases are TGCAGTGCTAGGAGGGAGTACGAGCAGTACTTC. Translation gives CSARREYEQYF.

The CDR3 DNA follows: TGCAGTGCTAGAGAGGAGCGGACTCCTTACAATGAGCAGTTCTTC. Translated: CSAREERTPYNEQFF. This rearrangement joins TRBV20-1 to TRBJ2-1; D may be TRBD2 (5 bases). Germline values: CDR1 DFQATT, CDR2 SNEGSKA (reference sequence). Deletions cut 0 bases from V and 4 bases from J, with 13 bases between. The CDR3 sequence is 15 residues long.

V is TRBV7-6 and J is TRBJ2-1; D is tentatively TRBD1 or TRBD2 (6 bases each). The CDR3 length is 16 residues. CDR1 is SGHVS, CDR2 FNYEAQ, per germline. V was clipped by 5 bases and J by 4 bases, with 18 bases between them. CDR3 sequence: CASSTYRGEGYNEQFF. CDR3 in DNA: TGTGCCAGCAGCACCTATAGGGGGGAAGGGTACAATGAGCAGTTCTTC. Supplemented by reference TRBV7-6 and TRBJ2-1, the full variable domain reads GAGVSQSPRYKVTKRGQDVALRCDPISGHVSLYWYRQALGQGPEFLTYFNYEAQQDKSGLPNDRFSAERPEGSISTLTIQRTEQRDSAMYRCASSTYRGEGYNEQFFGPGTRLTVL.

CDR3 sequence: CASSLVQGDTSKQYF. Here the CDR3 DNA reads TGCGCCAGCAGCTTAGTCCAGGGGGATACCTCAAAGCAGTACTTC. The chain has TRBV5-1 and TRBJ2-7, with 7 bases matching TRBD1. This CDR3 has 15 residues. V lost 2 bases to trimming and J lost 8 bases; unmatched junction nucleotides: 13. Per the germline V gene, CDR1 is SGHRS and CDR2 is YFSETQ.

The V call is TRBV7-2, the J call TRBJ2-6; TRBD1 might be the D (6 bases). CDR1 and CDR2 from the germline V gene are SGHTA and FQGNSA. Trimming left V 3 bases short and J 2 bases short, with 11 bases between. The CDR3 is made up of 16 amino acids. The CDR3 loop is CASSFRGSAGANVLTF. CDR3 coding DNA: TGTGCCAGCAGCTTTAGGGGGTCTGCTGGGGCCAACGTCCTGACTTTC.

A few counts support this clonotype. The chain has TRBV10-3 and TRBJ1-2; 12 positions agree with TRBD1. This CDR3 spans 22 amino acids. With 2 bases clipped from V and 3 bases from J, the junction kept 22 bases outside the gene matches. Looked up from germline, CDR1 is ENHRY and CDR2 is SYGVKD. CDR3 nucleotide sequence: TGTGCCATCAGTGAGACGATTCCGGGACAGGGGGCGCAGGATACTGGGTACTATGGCTACACCTTC. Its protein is CAISETIPGQGAQDTGYYGYTF.

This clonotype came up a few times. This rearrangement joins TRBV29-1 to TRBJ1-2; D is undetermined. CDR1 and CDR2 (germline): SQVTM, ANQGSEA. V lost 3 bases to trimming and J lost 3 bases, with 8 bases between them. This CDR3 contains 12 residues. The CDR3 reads CSVELRDYGYTF. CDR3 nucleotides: TGCAGCGTTGAGTTGCGGGACTATGGCTACACCTTC.

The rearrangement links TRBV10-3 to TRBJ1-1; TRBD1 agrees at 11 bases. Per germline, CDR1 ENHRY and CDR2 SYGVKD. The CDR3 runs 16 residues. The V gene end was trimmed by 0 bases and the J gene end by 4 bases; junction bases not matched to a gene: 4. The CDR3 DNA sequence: TGTGCCATCAGTGAGTCCGTGGGGACAGGGGGCACTGAAGCTTTCTTT. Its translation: CAISESVGTGGTEAFF.

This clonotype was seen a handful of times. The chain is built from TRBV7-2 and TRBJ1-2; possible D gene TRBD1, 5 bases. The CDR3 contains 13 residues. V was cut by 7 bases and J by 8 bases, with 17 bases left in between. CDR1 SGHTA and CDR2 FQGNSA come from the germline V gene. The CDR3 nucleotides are TGTGCCAGCACCTCGTCAGGGTACAAGGGCTACACCTTC. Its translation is CASTSSGYKGYTF.

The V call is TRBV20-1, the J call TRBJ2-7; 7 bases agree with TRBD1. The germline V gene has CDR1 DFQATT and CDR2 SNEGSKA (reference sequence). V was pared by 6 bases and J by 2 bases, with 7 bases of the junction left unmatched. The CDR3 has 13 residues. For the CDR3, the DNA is TGCAGTGCCTGGGACAGACCACCCTACGAGCAGTACTTC. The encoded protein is CSAWDRPPYEQYF.

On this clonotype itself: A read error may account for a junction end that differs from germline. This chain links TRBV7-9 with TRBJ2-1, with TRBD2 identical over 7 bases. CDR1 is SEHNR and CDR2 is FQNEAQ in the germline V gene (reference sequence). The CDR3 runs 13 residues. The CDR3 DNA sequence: TGTACCAGTGCGAGCGGGATCTACAATGAGCAGTTCTTC. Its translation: CTSASGIYNEQFF.

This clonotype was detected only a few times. CDR3 nucleotide sequence: TGTGCCAGCAGCCCATATGGCGGGAGACCAGATACGCAGTATTTT. The encoded protein is CASSPYGGRPDTQYF. The V gene is TRBV5-5, the J gene TRBJ2-3, with 7 bases aligning to TRBD2. Germline V gene sequence: CDR1 SGHKS, CDR2 YYEKEE (reference sequence). V lost 4 bases, J lost 4 bases, and 9 bases stayed unmatched. This CDR3 comprises 15 residues.

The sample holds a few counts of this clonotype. The DNA of the CDR3 is TGTGCCAGCAGCTCGGACTCAACAGGGGGCTATGGCTACACCTTC. The encoded protein is CASSSDSTGGYGYTF. The V and J genes are TRBV7-2 and TRBJ1-2, with 8 bases fitting TRBD1. CDR1 is SGHTA, CDR2 FQGNSA, per germline. The ends lost 4 bases at V and 4 bases at J; junction bases unmatched: 8. CDR3 length: 15 amino acids. Drawing the rest from reference TRBV7-2 and TRBJ1-2, the complete variable domain is GAGVSQSPSNKVTEKGKDVELRCDPISGHTALYWYRQSLGQGLEFLIYFQGNSAPDKSGLPSDRFSAERTGGSVSTLTIQRTQQEDSAVYLCASSSDSTGGYGYTFGSGTRLTVV.

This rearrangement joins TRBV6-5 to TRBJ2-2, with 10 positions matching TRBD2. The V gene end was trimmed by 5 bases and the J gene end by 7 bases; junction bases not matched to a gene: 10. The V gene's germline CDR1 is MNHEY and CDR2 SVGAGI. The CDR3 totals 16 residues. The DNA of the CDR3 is TGTGCCAGCAGTCGAGGAACTACTAGCGGGGTCGGGGAGCTGTTTTTT. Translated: CASSRGTTSGVGELFF.

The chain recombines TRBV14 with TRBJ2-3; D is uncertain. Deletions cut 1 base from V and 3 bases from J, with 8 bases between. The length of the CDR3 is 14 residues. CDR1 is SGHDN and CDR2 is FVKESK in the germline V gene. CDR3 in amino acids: CASSQARRTDTQYF. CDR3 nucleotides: TGTGCCAGCAGCCAAGCTCGGAGAACAGATACGCAGTATTTT.

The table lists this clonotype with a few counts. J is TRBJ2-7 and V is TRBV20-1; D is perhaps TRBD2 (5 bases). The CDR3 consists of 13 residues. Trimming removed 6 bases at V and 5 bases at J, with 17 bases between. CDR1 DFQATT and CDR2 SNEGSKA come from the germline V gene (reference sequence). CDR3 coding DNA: TGCAGTGCCCCCCGAGGGAATAGGGACGAGCAGTACTTC. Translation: CSAPRGNRDEQYF.

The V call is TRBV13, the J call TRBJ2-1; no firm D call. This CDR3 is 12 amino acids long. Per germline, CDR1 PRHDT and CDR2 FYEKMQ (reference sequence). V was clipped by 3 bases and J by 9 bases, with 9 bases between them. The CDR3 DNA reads TGTGCCAGCAGCTTTAGTGCGGCTGAGCAGTTCTTC. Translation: CASSFSAAEQFF.

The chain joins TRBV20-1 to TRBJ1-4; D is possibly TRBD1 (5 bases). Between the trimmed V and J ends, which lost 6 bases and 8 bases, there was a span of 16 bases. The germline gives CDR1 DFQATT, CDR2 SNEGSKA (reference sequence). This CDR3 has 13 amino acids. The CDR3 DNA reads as TGCAGTGCCCCAGGGCCAGGGCGGGAAAAACTGTTTTTT. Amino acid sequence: CSAPGPGREKLFF.

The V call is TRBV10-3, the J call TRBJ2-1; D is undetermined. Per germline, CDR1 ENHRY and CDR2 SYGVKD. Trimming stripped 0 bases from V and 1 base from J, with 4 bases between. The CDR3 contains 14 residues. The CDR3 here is CAISESLSYNEQFF. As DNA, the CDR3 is TGTGCCATCAGTGAGTCACTTTCCTACAATGAGCAGTTCTTC.